The next 6 T cell receptor beta chains were all read from a single sample in a study of T cells in Graves' hyperthyroidism and ophthalmopathy. Researchers amplified the TCR beta CDR3 regions from RNA transcripts. Primed by the HTBI set, a first-round RT-PCR was run on the TCR CDR3. TCRdb fed the multiplex PCR reads into MiXCR, producing one record per CDR3 protein. The table records around 400,000 distinct CDR3 sequences, around a quarter of them present only once. Input material: blood. The receptors come from a man between 50 and 59 years old with Graves' hyperthyroidism.

The CDR3 sequence is CASSFLAGDTYQETQYF. In DNA, the CDR3 is TGTGCCAGCAGTTTCTTAGCGGGAGATACCTACCAAGAGACCCAGTACTTC. The V gene is TRBV27, the J gene TRBJ2-5; 9 nucleotides align to TRBD2. The CDR3 is 17 amino acids. Per the germline V gene, CDR1 is MNHEY and CDR2 is SMNVEV (reference sequence). V lost 3 bases to trimming and J lost 0 bases; unmatched junction nucleotides: 8.

V usage is TRBV6-1 and J usage is TRBJ1-2; no reliable D call. The germline V gene encodes CDR1 MNHNS and CDR2 SASEGT. The CDR3 contains 13 residues. Trimming took 5 bases from V and 5 from J, leaving 12 bases between them. CDR3: CASSIKEFYGYTF. The CDR3, as DNA: TGTGCCAGCAGTATTAAGGAGTTTTATGGCTACACCTTC.

In its sample, this clonotype was seen once. This chain connects TRBV7-9 to TRBJ2-1, with 11 positions matching TRBD1. V was clipped by 3 bases and J by 9 bases; unmatched bases: 4. This CDR3 spans 14 amino acids. Germline CDR1 reads SEHNR; CDR2 reads FQNEAQ (reference sequence). The CDR3 DNA reads as TGTGCCAGCAGCTTGGACAGGGGGCGGGTTGAGCAGTTCTTC. As protein: CASSLDRGRVEQFF.

This clonotype has just a few counts. The V and J genes are TRBV5-1 and TRBJ2-1, with D uncertain. V lost 4 bases and J 8 bases, leaving 19 bases between the germline ends. CDR3 length: 15 residues. Germline V CDR1 and CDR2: SGHRS, YFSETQ. The CDR3 DNA reads as TGCGCCAGCAGCATTCATGTCCCCTCGGTGGATGAGCAGTTCTTC. Translating gives CASSIHVPSVDEQFF.

This clonotype came up a few times. The V call is TRBV2, the J call TRBJ1-5; D is ambiguous. Trimming removed 1 base at V and 2 bases at J, with 9 bases between. The CDR3 length is 15 residues. Germline V lookup: CDR1 SNHLY, CDR2 FYNNEI. CDR3 loop: CASSEGRRGNQPQHF. The CDR3 region has the DNA TGTGCCAGCAGTGAAGGCAGAAGAGGCAATCAGCCCCAGCATTTT. Combining the CDR3 with reference TRBV2 and TRBJ1-5 gives the whole variable domain EPEVTQTPSHQVTQMGQEVILRCVPISNHLYFYWYRQILGQKVEFLVSFYNNEISEKSEIFDDQFSVERPDGSNFTLKIRSTKLEDSAMYFCASSEGRRGNQPQHFGDGTRLSIL.

The rearrangement links TRBV20-1 to TRBJ2-3, with D hard to call. The length of the CDR3 is 13 residues. Germline V gene data show CDR1 as DFQATT and CDR2 as SNEGSKA (reference sequence). V dropped 5 bases and J dropped 2 bases, with 11 bases sitting between them. The CDR3 DNA reads as TGCAGTGCTGTTACCCGCGACACAGATACGCAGTATTTT. Translating gives CSAVTRDTDTQYF.